The sequence of this T cell receptor beta chain was determined in a study of shared clonotypes between healthy human individuals. Method: immunoSEQ multiplex PCR; TCRdb's copy keeps in-frame clones and lacks some. Of more than 150,000 clones in the sample, over 80% were seen once. CDR3 size: 16 residues. V gave up 4 bases and J gave up 9 bases, with 25 bases separating them. CDR1 is LNHDA and CDR2 is SQIVND in the germline V gene (reference sequence). This chain connects TRBV19 to TRBJ2-7; D possibly corresponds to TRBD1 (6 bases). The specimen sequenced was naive CD4+ T cells sorted from blood. The sample's subset: CD45RA+ positively selected. This TCR derives from a woman aged 25 to 39 in good health. In DNA form, the CDR3 reads TGTGCCAGTAGTACCCCCATTGGGGGCGCACTGGGCGGGCAGTACTTC. It specifies CASSTPIGGALGGQYF.